The source of this T cell receptor beta chain is a study of cytomegalovirus exposure and HLA in healthy donors. As for the study in general: Of over 350 genotyped donors, roughly 81% grouped in the Caucasian-associated ancestry cluster.

The PCR employed 60 Vbeta primers together with 13 Jbeta primers. Sequencing used immunoSEQ multiplex PCR; TCRdb keeps in-frame clones, though not all of them. Altogether approximately 170,000 clones are present, over 60% being singletons, with the ten largest covering approximately 1.5%. This clone was detected only once. The CDR3 spans 17 residues. From germline, CDR1 is SNHLY and CDR2 FYNNEI. The V end lost 0 bases, the J end lost 1 base, and 15 bases lay between the germline ends. Sequencing input: PBMCs. The rearrangement links TRBV2 to TRBJ1-1; perhaps TRBD1 as D (6 bases). This TCR derives from a girl between 10 and 17 years old in good health and CMV-seronegative. CDR3 coding DNA: TGTGCCAGCAGTGAAGCGCTTGGGGTAGGGGGGAACACTGAAGCTTTCTTT. Its protein is CASSEALGVGGNTEAFF.